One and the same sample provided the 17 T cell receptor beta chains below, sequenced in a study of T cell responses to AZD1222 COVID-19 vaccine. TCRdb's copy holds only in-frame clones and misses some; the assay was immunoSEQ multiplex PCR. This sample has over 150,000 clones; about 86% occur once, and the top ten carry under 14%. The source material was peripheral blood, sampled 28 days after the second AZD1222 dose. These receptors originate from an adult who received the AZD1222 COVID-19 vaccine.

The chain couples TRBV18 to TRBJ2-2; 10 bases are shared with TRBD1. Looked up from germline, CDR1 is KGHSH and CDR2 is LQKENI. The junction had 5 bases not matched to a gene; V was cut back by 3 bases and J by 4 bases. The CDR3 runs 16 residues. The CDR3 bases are TGTGCCAGCTCACCCATGACAGGGGGCGGCACCGGGGAGCTGTTTTTT. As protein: CASSPMTGGGTGELFF.

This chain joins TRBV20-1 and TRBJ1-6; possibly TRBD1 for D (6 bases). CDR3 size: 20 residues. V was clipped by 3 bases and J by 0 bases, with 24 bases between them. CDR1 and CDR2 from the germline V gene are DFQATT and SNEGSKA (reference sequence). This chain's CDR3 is CSASVRGGSAEGSYNSPLHF. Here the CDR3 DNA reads TGCAGTGCTAGTGTAAGGGGGGGATCAGCCGAGGGCTCCTATAATTCACCCCTCCACTTT.

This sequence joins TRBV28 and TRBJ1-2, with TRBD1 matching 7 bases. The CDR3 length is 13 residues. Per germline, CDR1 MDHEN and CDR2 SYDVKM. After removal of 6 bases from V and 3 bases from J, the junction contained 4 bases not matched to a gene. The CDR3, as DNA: TGTGCCAGCAGCTTCGGGACAGACTATGGCTACACCTTC. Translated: CASSFGTDYGYTF.

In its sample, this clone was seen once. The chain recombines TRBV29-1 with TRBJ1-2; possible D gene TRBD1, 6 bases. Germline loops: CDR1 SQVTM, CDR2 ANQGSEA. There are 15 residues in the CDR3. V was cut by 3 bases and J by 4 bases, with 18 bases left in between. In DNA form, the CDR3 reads TGCAGCGTTGACCCAGGGGCCCGGGTGGGCTATGGCTACACCTTC. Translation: CSVDPGARVGYGYTF.

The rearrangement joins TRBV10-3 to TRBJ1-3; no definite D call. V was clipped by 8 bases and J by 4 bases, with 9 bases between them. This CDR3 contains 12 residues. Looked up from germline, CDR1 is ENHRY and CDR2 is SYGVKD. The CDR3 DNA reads TGTGCCATCTCACCAAACGGAAACACCATATATTTT. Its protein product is CAISPNGNTIYF.

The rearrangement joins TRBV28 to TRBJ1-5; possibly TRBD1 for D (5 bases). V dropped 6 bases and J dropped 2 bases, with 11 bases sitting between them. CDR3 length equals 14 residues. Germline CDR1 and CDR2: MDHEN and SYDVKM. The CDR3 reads CASSSLGGNQPQHF. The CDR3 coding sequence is TGTGCCAGCAGCTCCTTGGGGGGCAATCAGCCCCAGCATTTT.

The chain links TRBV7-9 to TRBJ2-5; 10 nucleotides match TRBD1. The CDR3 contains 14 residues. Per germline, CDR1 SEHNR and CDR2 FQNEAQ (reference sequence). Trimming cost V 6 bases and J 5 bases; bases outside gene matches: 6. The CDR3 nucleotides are TGTGCCAGCAGTCAGACAGGGGGCCACGAGACCCAGTACTTC. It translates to CASSQTGGHETQYF.

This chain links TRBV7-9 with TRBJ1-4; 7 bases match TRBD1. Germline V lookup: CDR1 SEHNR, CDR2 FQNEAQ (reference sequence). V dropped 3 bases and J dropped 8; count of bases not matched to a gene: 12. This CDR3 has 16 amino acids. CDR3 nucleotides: TGTGCCAGCAGCTTCTCACTAACAGGGGAGGGGGAAAAACTGTTTTTT. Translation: CASSFSLTGEGEKLFF.

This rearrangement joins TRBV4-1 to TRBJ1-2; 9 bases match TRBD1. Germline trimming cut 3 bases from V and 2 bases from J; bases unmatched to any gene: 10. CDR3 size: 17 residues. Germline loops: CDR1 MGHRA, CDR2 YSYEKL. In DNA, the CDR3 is TGCGCCAGCAGCCAGCCCCCGGGACAGGGAAGGAACTATGGCTACACCTTC. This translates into CASSQPPGQGRNYGYTF.

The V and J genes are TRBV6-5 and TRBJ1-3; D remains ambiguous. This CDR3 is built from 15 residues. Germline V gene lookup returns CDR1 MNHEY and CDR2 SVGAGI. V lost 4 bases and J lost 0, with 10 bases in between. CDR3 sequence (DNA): TGTGCCAGCAGTTCCGTCGGTTTCTCTGGAAACACCATATATTTT. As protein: CASSSVGFSGNTIYF.

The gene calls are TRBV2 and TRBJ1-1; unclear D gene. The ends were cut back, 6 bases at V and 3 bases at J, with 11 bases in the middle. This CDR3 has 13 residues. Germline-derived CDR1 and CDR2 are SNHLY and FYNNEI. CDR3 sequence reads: CASRILLDTEAFF. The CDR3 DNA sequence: TGTGCCAGCAGAATATTATTGGACACTGAAGCTTTCTTT.

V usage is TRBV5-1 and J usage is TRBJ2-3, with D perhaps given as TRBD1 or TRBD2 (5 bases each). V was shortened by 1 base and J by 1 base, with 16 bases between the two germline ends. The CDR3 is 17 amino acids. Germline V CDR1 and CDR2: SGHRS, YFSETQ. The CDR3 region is CASSLTQLVGGTDTQYF. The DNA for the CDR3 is TGCGCCAGCAGCTTGACGCAGTTGGTGGGGGGCACAGATACGCAGTATTTT.

The CDR3 nucleotides are TGCGCCAGCAGCCCCGGAATTACTGCAACTAATGAAAAACTGTTTTTT. This sequence encodes CASSPGITATNEKLFF. The V gene is TRBV5-1, the J gene TRBJ1-4, with D unclear. V was pared by 4 bases and J by 0 bases, with 13 bases between. CDR1 and CDR2 from the germline V gene are SGHRS and YFSETQ. The CDR3 is 16 amino acids.

CDR3 coding DNA: TGTGCCAGCAGCTTAGGAGCTACGGCTGGAAACACCATATATTTT. Protein: CASSLGATAGNTIYF. The rearrangement joins TRBV11-2 to TRBJ1-3; no clear D. The CDR3 is 15 amino acids. V was shortened by 1 base and J by 2 bases, with 9 bases between the two germline ends. CDR1 and CDR2 (germline): SGHAT, FQNNGV.

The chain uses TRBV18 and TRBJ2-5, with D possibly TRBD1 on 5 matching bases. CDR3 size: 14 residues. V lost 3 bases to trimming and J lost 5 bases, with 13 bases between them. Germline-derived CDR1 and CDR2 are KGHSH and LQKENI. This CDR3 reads CASSPRNKGETQYF. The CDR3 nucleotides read TGTGCCAGCTCACCTAGGAACAAGGGGGAGACCCAGTACTTC.

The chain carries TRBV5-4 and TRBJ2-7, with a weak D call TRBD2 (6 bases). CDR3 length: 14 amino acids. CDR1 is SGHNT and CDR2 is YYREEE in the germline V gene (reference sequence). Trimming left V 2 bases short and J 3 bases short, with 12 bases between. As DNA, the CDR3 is TGTGCCAGCAGCTTATCGGGGGTAGGCTACGAGCAGTACTTC. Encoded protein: CASSLSGVGYEQYF.

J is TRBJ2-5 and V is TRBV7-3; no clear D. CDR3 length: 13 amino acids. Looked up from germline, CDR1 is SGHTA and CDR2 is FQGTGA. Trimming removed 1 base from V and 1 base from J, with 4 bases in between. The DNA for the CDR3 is TGTGCCAGCAGCTTAAACGTCCAAGAGACCCAGTACTTC. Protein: CASSLNVQETQYF. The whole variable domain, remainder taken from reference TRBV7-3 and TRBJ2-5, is GAGVSQTPSNKVTEKGKYVELRCDPISGHTALYWYRQSLGQGPEFLIYFQGTGAADDSGLPNDRFFAVRPEGSVSTLKIQRTERGDSAVYLCASSLNVQETQYFGPGTRLLVL.